These 28 T cell receptor beta chains came from one sample sequenced in a study of CD8 T cells in Susac syndrome. Random-hexamer reverse transcription was applied to about 0.5 to 1 ug RNA. TCRdb re-analysed the immunoSEQ multiplex PCR reads in MiXCR, keeping a single row per CDR3 protein. The data show about 240,000 distinct CDR3 sequences, about 95% seen once. Specimen: CD4+ T cells from PBMCs. The receptors derive from a human donor with Susac syndrome.

The chain links TRBV4-1 to TRBJ2-1; TRBD2 agrees at 11 bases. V was clipped by 7 bases and J by 8 bases; unmatched bases: 10. The CDR3 is made up of 15 amino acids. Germline CDR1 MGHRA, CDR2 YSYEKL. The CDR3 bases are TGCGCCAGCACAATAGCGGGAGGGCCAATGGATGAGCAGTTCTTC. It translates to CASTIAGGPMDEQFF.

The chain has TRBV20-1 and TRBJ1-1; 7 nucleotides align to TRBD1. This CDR3 is built from 12 residues. Germline V gives CDR1 DFQATT, CDR2 SNEGSKA (reference sequence). As DNA, the CDR3 is TGCAGCCTCCAAGGGGGCAACACTGAAGCTTTCTTT. It is translated as CSLQGGNTEAFF.

V and J are TRBV7-3 and TRBJ2-2; 10 bases match TRBD2. The V segment lost 5 bases and the J segment 5 bases; nucleotides outside the gene matches: 5. CDR1 SGHTA and CDR2 FQGTGA come from the germline V gene. This CDR3 is 15 amino acids long. The CDR3 DNA sequence: TGTGCCAGCAGCCAAACTAGCGGGACTACCGGGGAGCTGTTTTTT. Translating gives CASSQTSGTTGELFF.

The rearrangement uses TRBV6-5 and TRBJ1-5; D is undetermined. The CDR3 is 15 residues long. Deletions cut 4 bases from V and 5 bases from J, with 15 bases between. Germline V gene data show CDR1 as MNHEY and CDR2 as SVGAGI. The CDR3 is CASSSTFGPHQPQHF. The CDR3 bases are TGTGCCAGCAGTTCCACGTTCGGTCCCCATCAGCCCCAGCATTTT.

The rearrangement joins TRBV20-1 to TRBJ1-2; D possibly corresponds to TRBD1 (6 bases). Germline V gives CDR1 DFQATT, CDR2 SNEGSKA (reference sequence). The ends were cut back, 4 bases at V and 4 bases at J, with 13 bases in the middle. There are 13 residues in the CDR3. CDR3 nucleotides: TGCAGTGCTAAACAGGGACCCCTCTATGGCTACACCTTC. Amino acids: CSAKQGPLYGYTF.

The table lists this clonotype with a count of one. V is TRBV20-1 and J is TRBJ2-1; D ambiguous. Germline-derived CDR1 and CDR2 are DFQATT and SNEGSKA (reference sequence). V lost 3 bases and J 3 bases, leaving 9 bases between the germline ends. This CDR3 is built from 13 residues. This CDR3 is CSASESLYNEQFF. DNA for the CDR3: TGCAGTGCTAGCGAAAGTCTCTACAATGAGCAGTTCTTC.

This chain links TRBV18 with TRBJ2-4; D is possibly TRBD2 (6 bases). Trimming took 2 bases from V and 8 from J, leaving 16 bases between them. The CDR3 contains 15 residues. Germline V CDR1 and CDR2: KGHSH, LQKENI. CDR3 nucleotides: TGTGCCAGCTCACCAGGGCGGGGACCTAACGACATTCAGTACTTC. Translating it yields CASSPGRGPNDIQYF.

CDR3 nucleotides: TGTGCCAGCAGCCTTCGGACTAGCGGGAGGAGGGGAGGAGGGGAGCTGTTTTTT. This encodes CASSLRTSGRRGGGELFF. This chain connects TRBV7-2 to TRBJ2-2, with TRBD2 matching 14 bases. The ends lost 5 bases at V and 8 bases at J; junction bases unmatched: 13. This CDR3 is built from 18 residues. Germline V lookup: CDR1 SGHTA, CDR2 FQGNSA.

This chain connects TRBV12-3 or TRBV12-4 to TRBJ1-1, with D possibly TRBD1 on 5 matching bases. The CDR3 is 14 amino acids. Trimming pared 3 bases from V and 1 base from J, leaving 9 bases between. The CDR3 loop reads CASSLSGGNTEAFF. The CDR3 DNA sequence: TGTGCCAGCAGTTTGTCCGGGGGGAACACTGAAGCTTTCTTT.

This chain connects TRBV28 to TRBJ2-7, with a weak D call TRBD2 (6 bases). The CDR3 extends over 15 amino acids. CDR1 and CDR2 from the germline V gene are MDHEN and SYDVKM. V lost 0 bases to trimming and J lost 10 bases, with 19 bases between them. The CDR3, as DNA: TGTGCCAGCAGTTTATGGAGAGTGTCGGGGGAGAAACAGTACTTC. Protein product: CASSLWRVSGEKQYF.

The V and J genes are TRBV20-1 and TRBJ2-1; D is unresolved. The V gene lost 3 bases and the J gene lost 3 bases, with 12 bases spanning the gap. The CDR3 length is 14 residues. Germline CDR1 and CDR2: DFQATT and SNEGSKA (reference sequence). In nucleotides, the CDR3 is TGCAGTGCTAGGACCCCCGGCGGCTACAATGAGCAGTTCTTC. It is translated as CSARTPGGYNEQFF.

The chain uses TRBV20-1 and TRBJ1-5; TRBD1 matches at 9 bases. Per the germline V gene, CDR1 is DFQATT and CDR2 is SNEGSKA (reference sequence). The V gene end was trimmed by 0 bases and the J gene end by 3 bases; junction bases not matched to a gene: 3. This CDR3 is built from 15 residues. In DNA, the CDR3 is TGCAGTGCTAGAGAAACAGGGGGCCTCAATCAGCCCCAGCATTTT. Translated: CSARETGGLNQPQHF.

The DNA for the CDR3 is TGTGCCAGCAGCTTGTGGGAGGAGGTCCATGGCTACACCTTC. Amino acids: CASSLWEEVHGYTF. The rearrangement joins TRBV7-2 to TRBJ1-2, with no clear D. Trimming pared 3 bases from V and 6 bases from J, leaving 14 bases between. This CDR3 has 14 residues. Germline V gene sequence: CDR1 SGHTA, CDR2 FQGNSA.

V and J are TRBV28 and TRBJ2-2, with 11 bases identical to TRBD1. The CDR3 runs to 18 residues. Germline V gives CDR1 MDHEN, CDR2 SYDVKM. V dropped 6 bases and J dropped 3; count of bases not matched to a gene: 12. CDR3 DNA sequence: TGTGCCAGCAGCCTCGGACAGGGGGCGAAGGGGGACACCGGGGAGCTGTTTTTT. As protein: CASSLGQGAKGDTGELFF.

CDR3 in amino acids: CASSVGHGSYEQYF. CDR3 DNA: TGTGCCAGCAGCGTAGGTCACGGCTCCTACGAGCAGTACTTC. The chain couples TRBV9 to TRBJ2-7; D gene uncertain. V lost 0 bases and J lost 0, with 7 bases in between. The CDR3 is 14 amino acids. Germline V CDR1 and CDR2: SGDLS, YYNGEE.

The chain uses TRBV7-8 and TRBJ2-5, with D possibly being TRBD2 (7 bases). Germline V gene lookup returns CDR1 SGHVS and CDR2 FQNEAQ. Trimming removed 1 base at V and 5 bases at J, with 17 bases between. This CDR3 comprises 16 residues. DNA for the CDR3: TGTGCCAGCAGCTTAGTTAGAGGGAGGGGGGATGAGACCCAGTACTTC. Protein: CASSLVRGRGDETQYF. The full variable domain, completed using reference TRBV7-8 and TRBJ2-5, is GAGVSQSPRYKVAKRGQDVALRCDPISGHVSLFWYQQALGQGPEFLTYFQNEAQLDKSGLPSDRFFAERPEGSVSTLKIQRTQQEDSAVYLCASSLVRGRGDETQYFGPGTRLLVL.

The count of this clonotype is one. This chain links TRBV24-1 with TRBJ2-5, with a tentative D call TRBD1 (5 bases). Trimming removed 3 bases from V and 3 bases from J, with 10 bases in between. Germline V CDR1 and CDR2: KGHDR, SFDVKD. The CDR3 runs to 14 residues. CDR3 loop: CATSDRRGEETQYF. For the CDR3, the DNA is TGTGCCACCAGTGATCGTAGGGGCGAAGAGACCCAGTACTTC.

This clonotype came up a few times. This chain connects TRBV14 to TRBJ2-2, with no clear D. V lost 1 base and J lost 6, with 0 bases in between. The V gene's germline CDR1 is SGHDN and CDR2 FVKESK. The CDR3 sequence is 11 residues long. The chain's CDR3 is CASSQAGELFF. CDR3 in DNA: TGTGCCAGCAGCCAAGCCGGGGAGCTGTTTTTT.

This clonotype was recorded once. This chain connects TRBV6-2 or TRBV6-3 to TRBJ2-7; TRBD2 might be the D (5 bases). Germline CDR1 reads MNHEY; CDR2 reads SVGEGT. The CDR3 is made up of 13 amino acids. V lost 3 bases, J lost 3 bases, and 9 bases lay in between. The CDR3 DNA is TGTGCCAGCAGTTATGAGCGGAGCTACGAGCAGTACTTC. Its protein product is CASSYERSYEQYF.

The V gene is TRBV30, the J gene TRBJ1-3, with a possible D match to TRBD1 (5 bases). Germline V lookup: CDR1 GTSNPN, CDR2 SVGIG (reference sequence). V shed 2 bases and J shed 8 bases, with 10 bases lying between them. The CDR3 spans 12 residues. CDR3 sequence (DNA): TGTGCCTGGAGTAGCAGGGCAGACACCATATATTTT. This encodes CAWSSRADTIYF.

The chain has TRBV23-1 and TRBJ2-3; D gene unclear. TRBV23-1 qualifies as an ORF whose function is uncertain. V lost 4 bases and J lost 2, with 10 bases in between. This CDR3 is built from 14 residues. The CDR3 sequence is CASSPLDLTDTQYF. CDR3 in DNA: TGCGCCAGCAGTCCCTTGGACCTCACAGATACGCAGTATTTT.

The V gene is TRBV7-8, the J gene TRBJ2-3; TRBD2 agrees at 10 bases. The CDR3 totals 16 residues. Germline V gene sequence: CDR1 SGHVS, CDR2 FQNEAQ. V lost 5 bases to trimming and J lost 1 base; unmatched junction nucleotides: 6. The CDR3 loop is CASSPLAGAGTDTQYF. The CDR3 coding sequence is TGTGCCAGCAGCCCGCTAGCGGGAGCGGGCACAGATACGCAGTATTTT.

In nucleotides, the CDR3 is TGCAGCGTTGTGGGGGGTCCCAATGAGCAGTTCTTC. Encoded protein: CSVVGGPNEQFF. V gene TRBV29-1 combines with J gene TRBJ2-1, with D possibly TRBD2 on 6 matching bases. V lost 4 bases and J 6 bases, leaving 10 bases between the germline ends. The CDR3 contains 12 residues. Germline V gene lookup returns CDR1 SQVTM and CDR2 ANQGSEA.

V usage is TRBV5-1 and J usage is TRBJ1-5; 8 bases are a match to TRBD1. The CDR3 contains 15 residues. Germline values: CDR1 SGHRS, CDR2 YFSETQ. The trim removed 4 bases at V and 8 bases at J, leaving 11 bases unmatched. The CDR3 sequence is CASSPGDRSTEPQHF. CDR3 nucleotide sequence: TGCGCCAGCAGCCCCGGGGACAGGAGCACGGAGCCCCAGCATTTT.

The gene calls are TRBV2 and TRBJ2-5; perhaps TRBD1 as D (6 bases). The CDR3 is made up of 13 amino acids. V was shortened by 5 bases and J by 7 bases, with 14 bases between the two germline ends. Germline V gene sequence: CDR1 SNHLY, CDR2 FYNNEI. This CDR3 reads CASSTGWFGTQYF. CDR3 coding DNA: TGTGCCAGCAGTACAGGGTGGTTCGGGACCCAGTACTTC.

V and J are TRBV28 and TRBJ2-7; D is unresolved. The germline CDR1 and CDR2 sequences are MDHEN and SYDVKM. The CDR3 runs 10 residues. CDR3 sequence reads: CATSLARRYF. As DNA, the CDR3 is TGTGCTACCTCACTCGCTCGTCGGTACTTC. The variable domain in full, with the rest retrieved from reference TRBV28 and TRBJ2-7, is DVKVTQSSRYLVKRTGEKVFLECVQDMDHENMFWYRQDPGLGLRLIYFSYDVKMKEKGDIPEGYSVSREKKERFSLILESASTNQTSMYLCATSLARRYFGPGTRLTVT.

The genes are TRBV29-1 and TRBJ1-2, with D hard to call. V lost 8 bases, J lost 8 bases, and 15 bases lay in between. Germline V gene sequence: CDR1 SQVTM, CDR2 ANQGSEA. The CDR3 runs 11 residues. The CDR3 reads CSYRGSRGYTF. CDR3 coding DNA: TGCAGCTATAGAGGGAGTAGGGGCTACACCTTC. The variable domain in full, with the rest retrieved from reference TRBV29-1 and TRBJ1-2, is SAVISQKPSRDICQRGTSLTIQCQVDSQVTMMFWYRQQPGQSLTLIATANQGSEATYESGFVIDKFPISRPNLTFSTLTVSNMSPEDSSIYLCSYRGSRGYTFGSGTRLTVV.

This chain connects TRBV30 to TRBJ2-7; D could derive from TRBD1 or TRBD2 (5 bases each). The V end lost 6 bases, the J end lost 2 bases, and 17 bases lay between the germline ends. CDR1 is GTSNPN and CDR2 is SVGIG in the germline V gene (reference sequence). CDR3 length: 14 residues. This CDR3 reads CACLPGRTTYEQYF. In DNA, the CDR3 is TGTGCCTGTTTGCCGGGACGAACCACCTACGAGCAGTACTTC.